This T cell receptor beta chain was identified during a study of monozygotic twins with inflammatory bowel disease. No T cells were sorted before total RNA was taken from whole blood. Comments on this clonotype: Its antigen is not identified.

For every TCR library, about 3,500 ng of total RNA was used. Via template switching, UMIs carrying a 6-nucleotide sample barcode were introduced. From its re-call of the 5' RACE reads, TCRdb lists each CDR3 protein once, without DNA. The listing records under 150,000 distinct CDR3 sequences. Study outcomes and limitations: By inverse Simpson index, TCRbeta diversity was lower in IBD patients than in healthy co-twins.

CDR1 and CDR2 (germline): MNHEY, SMNVEV (reference sequence). The CDR3 has 15 residues. The J gene is TRBJ1-5, the V gene TRBV27; absent DNA, TCRdb's TRBD1 call cannot be checked. What was sequenced was blood. This TCR was sampled from a human donor with ulcerative colitis or Crohn's disease, or a healthy co-twin of an affected twin (not recorded which). The chain's CDR3 is CASSPRTGLNQPQHF.